This T cell receptor (beta chain) was retrieved from a study of CD8+ T cells in alopecia areata. About the study: Disease severity was quantified as SALT score of affected scalp area. Study-level findings and limits: Higher clonality than in normal scalp was seen in lesional scalp, especially alopecia totalis/universalis. A single nonresponder leaves the baseline CD8+ expansion link to response uncertain.

The sequencing template was cDNA reverse transcribed from extracted RNA. TCRdb's copy holds only in-frame clones and misses some; the assay was immunoSEQ multiplex PCR. The sample holds fewer than 200,000 clones; about 60% are singletons and the top ten take around 13%. There are 14 residues in the CDR3. V gave up 4 bases and J gave up 4 bases, with 14 bases separating them. Germline V gives CDR1 SGHDT, CDR2 YYEEEE. Indicated treatment: oral pan-JAK inhibitor, 5-10 mg twice daily. Cell sorting was applied to PBMCs, and CD4+ and CD8+ T cells were collected. As concerns this clone: Its antigen is not identified.

The clonotype originates from a human donor with alopecia areata. The material sequenced was CD8+ T cells sorted from blood, taken at week 24, from a patient treated with tofacitinib. The gene calls are TRBV5-6 and TRBJ1-2; possible D gene TRBD1, 6 bases. CDR3 in amino acids: CASSPGGLAYGYTF. The CDR3 nucleotides read TGTGCCAGCAGCCCTGGGGGGCTCGCCTATGGCTACACCTTC.